These 23 T cell receptor beta chains originate from one sample sequenced in a study of CD8 T cells in Susac syndrome. cDNA came from about 0.51 to 1 ug RNA primed by random hexamers. Each CDR3 protein is one row after TCRdb ran MiXCR on the immunoSEQ multiplex PCR reads. The sample shows 78,000 or so distinct CDR3 sequences, about 94% of them seen only once. The specimen was CD8+ T cells from PBMCs. The origin of the receptors is a human donor with multiple sclerosis.

This clonotype was found a few times. The chain recombines TRBV7-2 with TRBJ2-7; the D is unclear. Germline V gives CDR1 SGHTA, CDR2 FQGNSA. This CDR3 comprises 13 residues. Trimming shortened V by 3 bases and J by 2 bases, and 8 bases separated the two germline ends. In DNA form, the CDR3 reads TGTGCCAGCAGCTTCGGTTGGACCTACGAGCAGTACTTC. As protein: CASSFGWTYEQYF.

This clonotype was seen once. The gene calls are TRBV19 and TRBJ1-5, with unresolved D. The CDR3 totals 13 residues. V was cut by 3 bases and J by 1 base, with 4 bases left in between. Germline CDR1 and CDR2: LNHDA and SQIVND (reference sequence). CDR3 in DNA: TGTGCCAGTAGTATGGCCAGCAATCAGCCCCAGCATTTT. This gives the protein CASSMASNQPQHF.

The J gene is TRBJ2-7, the V gene TRBV29-1; D is undetermined. From germline, CDR1 is SQVTM and CDR2 ANQGSEA. Trimming left V 5 bases short and J 4 bases short, with 9 bases between. This CDR3 region has 11 residues. The CDR3 nucleotides are TGCAGCGTTTACAGTTTTTACGAGCAGTACTTC. Its translation is CSVYSFYEQYF.

This chain connects TRBV4-2 to TRBJ2-1; D is undetermined. Trimming removed 0 bases at V and 3 bases at J, with 6 bases between. The CDR3 has 14 amino acids. Germline lookup yields CDR1 LGHNA and CDR2 YNFKEQ. The CDR3: CASSQEQNYNEQFF. The CDR3, as DNA: TGTGCCAGCAGCCAAGAACAAAACTACAATGAGCAGTTCTTC.

This chain joins TRBV30 and TRBJ2-1; no clear D gene. The CDR3 has 15 amino acids. V was clipped by 4 bases and J by 2 bases, with 15 bases between them. The V gene's germline CDR1 is GTSNPN and CDR2 SVGIG (reference sequence). The CDR3 sequence: CAWIPQSDPYNEQFF. The CDR3 DNA sequence: TGTGCCTGGATCCCCCAGTCCGACCCCTACAATGAGCAGTTCTTC.

This rearrangement joins TRBV6-5 to TRBJ1-1; D is perhaps TRBD1 (5 bases). Germline loops: CDR1 MNHEY, CDR2 SVGAGI. CDR3 length equals 14 residues. V was clipped by 2 bases and J by 1 base, with 8 bases between them. The CDR3 nucleotides are TGTGCCAGCAGTTACGGGGACCGGAACACTGAAGCTTTCTTT. Residues: CASSYGDRNTEAFF.

The chain links TRBV12-3 or TRBV12-4 to TRBJ2-1; D is ambiguous. V gave up 5 bases and J gave up 8 bases, with 13 bases separating them. The CDR3 spans 13 residues. CDR3 nucleotide sequence: TGTGCCAGCAGTCCCTTAATGGGCGATGAGCAGTTCTTC. This gives the protein CASSPLMGDEQFF.

The V gene is TRBV12-3 or TRBV12-4, the J gene TRBJ2-5, with a tentative D call TRBD1 (6 bases). This CDR3 is built from 15 residues. Trimming stripped 2 bases from V and 2 bases from J, with 12 bases between. The CDR3 nucleotides read TGTGCCAGCAGTTTACAGGGGACATCTCAAGAGACCCAGTACTTC. This translates into CASSLQGTSQETQYF.

The V and J genes are TRBV9 and TRBJ2-7; TRBD2 matches at 7 bases. V lost 0 bases, J lost 1 base, and 7 bases stayed unmatched. The CDR3 extends over 16 amino acids. Germline assignment: CDR1 SGDLS and CDR2 YYNGEE. In DNA form, the CDR3 reads TGTGCCAGCAGCGTAGGGGGGAGGGCAGCTTCCTACGAGCAGTACTTC. It yields the protein CASSVGGRAASYEQYF. The complete variable domain, with remaining parts taken from reference TRBV9 and TRBJ2-7, reads DSGVTQTPKHLITATGQRVTLRCSPRSGDLSVYWYQQSLDQGLQFLIQYYNGEERAKGNILERFSAQQFPDLHSELNLSSLELGDSALYFCASSVGGRAASYEQYFGPGTRLTVT.

This clonotype appeared once. V gene TRBV30 combines with J gene TRBJ2-1, with D unclear. Per germline, CDR1 GTSNPN and CDR2 SVGIG (reference sequence). The CDR3 totals 16 residues. The V gene lost 1 base and the J gene lost 0 bases, with 13 bases spanning the gap. The CDR3 sequence: CAWSDYSSSSYNEQFF. The DNA of the CDR3 is TGTGCCTGGAGTGATTACTCATCGAGCTCCTACAATGAGCAGTTCTTC. Drawing the rest from reference TRBV30 and TRBJ2-1, the complete variable domain is SQTIHQWPATLVQPVGSPLSLECTVEGTSNPNLYWYRQAAGRGLQLLFYSVGIGQISSEVPQNLSASRPQDRQFILSSKKLLLSDSGFYLCAWSDYSSSSYNEQFFGPGTRLTVL.

The gene calls are TRBV5-1 and TRBJ2-1, with 8 bases identical to TRBD2. The CDR3 runs to 16 residues. The germline gives CDR1 SGHRS, CDR2 YFSETQ. V trimming: 0 bases; J trimming: 4 bases; junction bases outside the gene matches: 6. In nucleotides, the CDR3 is TGCGCCAGCAGCTTGGAGTCCAGCGGGGGATACAATGAGCAGTTCTTC. It is translated as CASSLESSGGYNEQFF.

CDR3 in amino acids: CASSQVKNTEAFF. In nucleotides, the CDR3 is TGTGCCAGCAGCCAAGTCAAGAACACTGAAGCTTTCTTT. The chain recombines TRBV14 with TRBJ1-1, with D unclear. Per the germline V gene, CDR1 is SGHDN and CDR2 is FVKESK. The CDR3 extends over 13 amino acids. Between the trimmed V and J ends, which lost 1 base and 1 base, there was a span of 4 bases.

The chain recombines TRBV6-5 with TRBJ1-2; 9 positions agree with TRBD1. Looked up from germline, CDR1 is MNHEY and CDR2 is SVGAGI. The V segment lost 2 bases and the J segment 4 bases; nucleotides outside the gene matches: 8. The CDR3 runs to 16 residues. CDR3 bases: TGTGCCAGCAGTTACCAAATGGGACAGGGCTCCTATGGCTACACCTTC. Translating it yields CASSYQMGQGSYGYTF.

V is TRBV30 and J is TRBJ2-1, with 8 bases identical to TRBD2. CDR3 length equals 12 residues. Germline CDR1 reads GTSNPN; CDR2 reads SVGIG (reference sequence). Trimming removed 8 bases from V and 9 bases from J; junction bases left unmatched: 9. The CDR3 nucleotides read TGTGCCAGTTCGCGGGGGGACCTTGAGCAGTTCTTC. This gives the protein CASSRGDLEQFF.

In its sample, this clonotype is medium-sized. This rearrangement joins TRBV6-1 to TRBJ1-3; no reliable D call. V lost 5 bases to trimming and J lost 4 bases, with 6 bases between them. Germline CDR1 and CDR2: MNHNS and SASEGT. This CDR3 comprises 12 residues. CDR3 amino acids: CASSLDGNTIYF. CDR3 DNA sequence: TGTGCCAGCAGTTTAGACGGAAACACCATATATTTT.

The chain couples TRBV12-3 or TRBV12-4 to TRBJ1-1, with D maybe TRBD1 (5 bases). With 2 bases removed from V and 6 bases from J, the gap between germline ends came to 13 bases. The CDR3 contains 14 residues. The CDR3, as DNA: TGTGCCAGCAGTTTATCTGGGGGTCCGGCTGAAGCTTTCTTT. It encodes CASSLSGGPAEAFF.

The J gene is TRBJ1-4, the V gene TRBV6-5; D not certain. The germline V and J ends were trimmed by 0 bases and 0 bases, with 11 bases remaining between them. The CDR3 totals 17 residues. CDR1 and CDR2 (germline): MNHEY, SVGAGI. CDR3 nucleotides: TGTGCCAGCAGTTACTCCCAGGTCCGGGCAACTAATGAAAAACTGTTTTTT. Encoded protein: CASSYSQVRATNEKLFF.

The chain has TRBV27 and TRBJ1-1; tentatively, D is TRBD1 (6 bases). V dropped 6 bases and J dropped 1 base, with 12 bases sitting between them. From germline, CDR1 is MNHEY and CDR2 SMNVEV (reference sequence). This CDR3 is built from 14 residues. CDR3 region: CASSPGAGNTEAFF. The CDR3 nucleotides are TGTGCCAGCAGCCCAGGGGCTGGGAACACTGAAGCTTTCTTT.

The chain joins TRBV6-2 or TRBV6-3 to TRBJ1-1; 8 nucleotides line up with TRBD1. This CDR3 is built from 14 residues. V lost 2 bases and J lost 5; bases outside the gene matches: 4. Looked up from germline, CDR1 is MNHEY and CDR2 is SVGEGT. CDR3 DNA: TGTGCCAGCAGTTACCGGACAGGGCGAACTGAAGCTTTCTTT. Encoded protein: CASSYRTGRTEAFF.

This sequence joins TRBV9 and TRBJ1-2; 9 bases map to TRBD1. Looked up from germline, CDR1 is SGDLS and CDR2 is YYNGEE. The V gene end was trimmed by 0 bases and the J gene end by 8 bases; junction bases not matched to a gene: 11. The CDR3 extends over 16 amino acids. This CDR3 reads CASSVGGTGRLDGYTF. The CDR3 DNA reads as TGTGCCAGCAGCGTAGGCGGGACAGGGCGTTTAGACGGCTACACCTTC.

This chain joins TRBV29-1 and TRBJ1-2; 8 nucleotides line up with TRBD1. CDR3 length equals 14 residues. J was trimmed by 6 bases and V by 3 bases; bases with no gene match: 9. Germline loops: CDR1 SQVTM, CDR2 ANQGSEA. The CDR3 spells CSVDNPQGEHGYTF. The CDR3 DNA sequence: TGCAGCGTTGATAACCCACAGGGGGAGCATGGCTACACCTTC.

The chain links TRBV27 to TRBJ2-1, with 8 bases lining up with TRBD1. The CDR3 loop spans 14 amino acids. Per germline, CDR1 MNHEY and CDR2 SMNVEV (reference sequence). With V trimmed by 9 bases and J by 7 bases, 11 bases remained unmatched. Written as DNA, the CDR3 is TGTGCCAGTAGACAGGGGAGAGATAGGAATGAGCAGTTCTTC. Translated, it gives CASRQGRDRNEQFF.

This chain connects TRBV14 to TRBJ2-7, with D possibly matching TRBD2 (7 bases). The germline V and J ends were trimmed by 5 bases and 5 bases, with 10 bases remaining between them. This CDR3 contains 12 residues. CDR1 and CDR2 (germline): SGHDN, FVKESK. The CDR3 sequence is CASSWGGHEQYF. The CDR3 DNA reads TGTGCCAGCAGCTGGGGGGGGCACGAGCAGTACTTC.